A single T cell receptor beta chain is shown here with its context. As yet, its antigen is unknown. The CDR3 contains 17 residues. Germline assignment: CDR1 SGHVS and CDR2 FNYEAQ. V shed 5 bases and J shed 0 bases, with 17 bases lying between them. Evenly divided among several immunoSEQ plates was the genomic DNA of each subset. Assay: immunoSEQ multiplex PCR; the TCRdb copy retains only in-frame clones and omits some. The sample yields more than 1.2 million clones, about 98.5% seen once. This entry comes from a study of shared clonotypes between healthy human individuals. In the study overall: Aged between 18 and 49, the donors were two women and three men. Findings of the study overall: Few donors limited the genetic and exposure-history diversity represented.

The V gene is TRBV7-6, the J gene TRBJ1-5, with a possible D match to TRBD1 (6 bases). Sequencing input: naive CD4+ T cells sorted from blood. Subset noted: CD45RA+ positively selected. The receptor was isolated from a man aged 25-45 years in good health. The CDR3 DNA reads TGTGCCAGCAGCCTGAACCCAGACAGGTATAGCAATCAGCCCCAGCATTTT. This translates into CASSLNPDRYSNQPQHF. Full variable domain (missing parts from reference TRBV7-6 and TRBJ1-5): GAGVSQSPRYKVTKRGQDVALRCDPISGHVSLYWYRQALGQGPEFLTYFNYEAQQDKSGLPNDRFSAERPEGSISTLTIQRTEQRDSAMYRCASSLNPDRYSNQPQHFGDGTRLSIL.